Here is one T cell receptor (beta chain) with its context. The clone's antigen remains unknown. Qualities for individual bases were not recorded, and no much larger clone is one base off. These data originate in a study of cytomegalovirus exposure and HLA in healthy donors (dated by TCRdb to about 2017). The study in broad terms: According to an earlier analysis of 450 to 650 of the donors, 150 million to 200 million T cells yielded 100 million or so unique TCR beta sequences and more than 250 Gb of sequence data. An early release covering just under 650 HLA-typed donors comprised approximately 300 gigabases of sequencing data and around 86 million unique TCR sequences. The genetic ancestry cluster associated with self-reported Caucasian donors included 70% to 85% of the roughly 400 genotyped donors. The study aimed to test whether signatures of past pathogen exposure could be identified by cataloging public T cell receptors. The study used immunosequencing to profile the T cell repertoires of 600 to 850 subjects and linked those repertoires to cytomegalovirus serostatus. Besides the first cohort of roughly 640 subjects, a separate validation cohort made up of over 95 different subjects was used. To predict cytomegalovirus infection status, the study brought together high-throughput TCR immunosequencing, statistical association of individual TCRs with disease status, and machine learning. In a later analysis, previously published TCR beta repertoires from about 670 donors were re-analyzed and high-resolution HLA genotyping was added so that TCR occurrence patterns could be studied. Rather than using new phenotypic data, the later analysis identified candidate immune exposures from TCR beta sequences and from how often those sequences occurred across donors. To decide whether each TCR beta V gene segment behaved as functional or pseudogenic, an earlier analysis of over 500 of the donors relied on high-throughput TCR beta sequencing. Alongside the repertoire data, information on donor age, sex, ethnicity and CMV serostatus was compiled. A later genetic analysis used genome-wide SNP genotypes for about three fifths of the roughly 700 donors, treating that subset as a discovery cohort. Every repertoire in the discovery cohort had been generated on one and the same sequencing platform. Class I and class II HLA loci were covered by the typing at four-digit resolution. Typing coverage differed by locus: A, B, C, DRB1 and DQB1 were typed in about 629-640 donors, DQA1 in 500 to 550, DPA1 in some 610, and DPB1 in 450 to 490. A handful of DR-DQ haplotypes were handled as single units for association and clustering because linkage in the cohort was strong. Among under 450 genotyped donors of the cohort, an average of around 240,000 unique TCR beta nucleotide sequences were sequenced per donor, roughly a sixth of them non-productive.

What the authors observed across the whole study: A further reported finding was that TCR beta sequences accurately predicted the HLA-A and HLA-B alleles for most subjects in the first cohort. The authors suggested that the approach could potentially be extended to other disease states and immunological phenotypes. A cluster of highly shared sequence variants was judged likely to be a technical artifact of the sequencing pipeline. Sequencing depth was assumed to be roughly uniform across donors in the presence/absence analyses, though that assumption may not hold. Approximately 18 rarely observed V segments, including chromosome 9 orphons, were excluded from the earlier analysis of a few hundred of the donors because counts were too low. HLA typing was unavailable for some donors at each locus, so association tests used only the typed subset. A later analysis found that TCR association rates varied across HLA loci, with DRB1 alleles showing the most associated TCRs and HLA-C alleles the fewest. A total of fewer than 200 TCR beta chains were listed by the study as associated with cytomegalovirus. In an earlier analysis of 587 of the donors, most TCR beta V segments were observed in productive rearrangements about 87% or about 30% of the time, broadly matching IMGT annotations. This cohort had only TCR beta chains sequenced, and the lack of alpha or paired-chain data limited which features could be detected. An association between a missense DCLRE1C variant and V-gene and J-gene trimming of TCR beta chains was found in a later genetic analysis and replicated in an independent cohort. Immune exposure information for the cohort was limited to CMV serostatus. Across donors, most TCR sequences were observed very rarely, whereas some public TCRs were present in many individuals. According to a later analysis, parvovirus B19, influenza, CMV and Epstein-Barr virus appeared linked to several top co-occurrence clusters. Some IMGT-functional V segments, including TRBV6-2 and TRBV6-3, could not be told apart with the 87-base-pair reads, so those segments were excluded. In a later analysis, HLA-associated TCR beta chains were found to be more clonally expanded and to have lower generation probabilities than equally common non-associated chains. A later analysis associated 16,951 TCR beta sequences with specific HLA alleles at a false discovery rate of 0.05. Strong co-occurrence of HLA alleles, especially DR and DQ, made assigning TCR associations to individual alleles difficult. In a later genetic analysis, fewer N-insertions in productive TCRs were reported among donors in an Asian-associated ancestry cluster than the roughly 700-donor mean. A few of the identified cytomegalovirus-associated TCR beta chains were confirmed in vitro to be specific for cytomegalovirus antigens. Correlated functional status among segregating V segments might be attributable to linkage disequilibrium, but an unknown experimental factor could not be ruled out. Cytomegalovirus status was reported to be diagnosed by the classifier with high specificity and sensitivity in both the original and validation cohorts. According to a later analysis, most CMV-associated TCR beta chains appeared to be HLA-restricted, and the HLA associations seemed to be driven largely by CMV exposure.

The germline V gene provides CDR1 SNHLY and CDR2 FYNNEI. The CDR3 measures 16 amino acids from cysteine to phenylalanine. Only CDR3 DNA is held: 48 bases, read in frame from base 1. V sheds 5 bases and J sheds 6 bases, leaving 17 bases between their ends. Libraries were prepared through the immunoSEQ multiplex PCR assay. A mixture of 60 forward primers for TCR Vbeta segments and 13 reverse primers for TCR Jbeta segments was used in the multiplex PCR. The CDR3 region of rearranged TCR beta genes was amplified from genomic DNA with a multiplex PCR assay. On the Illumina HiSeq System, the amplified TCR beta libraries were sequenced as 87-base-pair reads. In the paper's pipeline: A later analysis counted about 76 million unique TCR beta chains across the 650 to 800 repertoires, and 10 million to 12 million of these chains were shared by at least two donors. Raw reads were error-corrected and collapsed into unique sequences by a nearest-neighbor algorithm in which closely related sequences were merged to remove PCR and sequencing errors. Alignment of CDR3 sequences to IMGT reference sequences was used to assign V, D and J gene segments. For a sequence to be retained, a match of at least six nucleotides was required to both a V gene segment and a J gene segment. A rearrangement counted as productive if the CDR3 had no stop codons and remained in frame with V and J, and every other rearrangement counted as non-productive. CDR3 was defined according to IMGT convention as the region running from the second conserved V-encoded cysteine to the conserved J-encoded phenylalanine. The earlier analysis of some 540 of the donors excluded any sequence lacking an unambiguous match to a single V gene segment. An earlier analysis of some 610 of the donors called V segments functional above 56.7% productive rearrangements and segregating when the between-donor standard deviation exceeded 5%. A statistical classification framework was developed to diagnose cytomegalovirus status using the catalog of TCR beta chain sequences. V and J gene assignment, in a later analysis, came from comparing TCR nucleotide sequences with IMGT/GENE-DB human TR gene sequences. The TCRdist pipeline was used in a later analysis to assign CDR3 sequences and most-parsimonious VDJ recombination scenarios. In a later analysis, every TCR beta chain was defined by the combination of its CDR3 amino acid sequence and its V-gene family, and reads without a unique V-gene family were dropped. To address suspected cross-contamination and a sequencing artifact, a later analysis removed 550 to 750 highly shared, low-generation-probability nucleotide sequences. A later analysis calculated a clonal expansion index for each public chain from normalized within-repertoire ranks of inferred template counts. Generation probabilities in a later analysis came from a VDJ recombination model fitted to out-of-frame rearrangements, and those results were checked against IGoR. Hypergeometric tests were used in a later analysis to score TCR-TCR, TCR-HLA and TCR-CMV co-occurrence, with a repertoire-size bias correction applied to the TCR pairs. A later analysis estimated false discovery rates by permuting HLA or CMV assignments 20 times. In a later analysis, co-occurring TCRs were grouped with DBSCAN, and TCRdist sequence similarity was added when clustering was performed within HLA-allele-positive subsets. Repertoires with fewer than 30,000 or more than 120,000 public chains, plus five repertoires with anomalous nucleotide sharing, were excluded from co-occurrence clustering. Drawn from immuneACCESS, this table holds only the in-frame rearrangements with V and J called that TCRdb kept. Clones are partly lost; checked studies trace under half to an unresolved V gene and leave the rest unexplained. V and J calls and clone size are copied from that table; D and trimming were computed from the DNA. This sample comprises roughly 100,000 clones, roughly 80% of them detected only once. 6% to 8% of the sample lies in the top ten.

In total, roughly 670 healthy bone marrow donors made up the cohort. At the time of sampling, every cohort member was nominally healthy, though immune exposures that went unrecorded were likely present. The donor was CMV seropositive and belonged to the group of a few hundred seropositive cohort members. A peripheral blood sample was collected from each donor, and TCR beta sequencing was performed on peripheral blood mononuclear cells. Genomic DNA extraction from the blood cell samples was performed with the Qiagen DNeasy Blood Extraction Kit. The V and J genes are TRBV2 and TRBJ1-6, with TRBD1 as a weak D call on 5 bases. The receptor's source is a man aged 25 to 40 in good health and CMV-seropositive. Material for sequencing was PBMCs. The DNA sequence is given as TGTGCCAGCAGTCCCATACCAAGGGGCCTTAATTCACCCCTCCACTTT. Translated, this is CASSPIPRGLNSPLHF.